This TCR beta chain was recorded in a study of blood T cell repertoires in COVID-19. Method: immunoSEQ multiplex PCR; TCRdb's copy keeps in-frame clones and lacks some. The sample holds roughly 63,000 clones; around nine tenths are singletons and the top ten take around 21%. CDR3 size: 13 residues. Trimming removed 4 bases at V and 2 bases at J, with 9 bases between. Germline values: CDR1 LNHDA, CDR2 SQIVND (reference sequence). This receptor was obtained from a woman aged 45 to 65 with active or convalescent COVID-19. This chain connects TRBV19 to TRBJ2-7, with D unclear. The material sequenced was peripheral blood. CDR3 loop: CASSTGVTYEQYF. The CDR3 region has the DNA TGTGCCAGTAGTACAGGCGTAACCTACGAGCAGTACTTC. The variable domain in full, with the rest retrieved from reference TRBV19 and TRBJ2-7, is DGGITQSPKYLFRKEGQNVTLSCEQNLNHDAMYWYRQDPGQGLRLIYYSQIVNDFQKGDIAEGYSVSREKKESFPLTVTSAQKNPTAFYLCASSTGVTYEQYFGPGTRLTVT.